The 13 T cell receptor beta chains in this list originate from one sample, sequenced in a study of CD8+ T cells in alopecia areata. Investigators isolated RNA and reverse transcribed it into cDNA to act as the sequencing template. The repertoire was sequenced with immunoSEQ multiplex PCR; TCRdb's copy has only in-frame clones and lacks some. The data contain about 130,000 clones, roughly 52% of them seen just once; the ten biggest clones take up around a sixth. Treatment in this sample: oral pan-JAK inhibitor, 5-10 mg twice daily. The material sequenced was CD8+ T cells sorted from blood, taken at week 4, from a patient treated with tofacitinib. These TCRs come from a human donor with alopecia areata.

V and J are TRBV13 and TRBJ2-5; 8 bases fit TRBD2. Germline values: CDR1 PRHDT, CDR2 FYEKMQ (reference sequence). The CDR3 is 16 residues long. The junction had 11 bases not matched to a gene; V was cut back by 5 bases and J by 3 bases. CDR3 amino acids: CASSLRVAGREETQYF. The CDR3, as DNA: TGTGCCAGCAGCCTGCGGGTAGCGGGGAGGGAAGAGACCCAGTACTTC.

V usage is TRBV5-6 and J usage is TRBJ1-2; 7 bases line up with TRBD1. After removal of 4 bases from V and 4 bases from J, the junction contained 13 bases not matched to a gene. The germline V gene has CDR1 SGHDT and CDR2 YYEEEE. This CDR3 region has 16 residues. The CDR3 is CASSHLVTGSFYGYTF. The DNA for the CDR3 is TGTGCCAGCAGCCATTTGGTGACAGGGAGCTTCTATGGCTACACCTTC.

This sequence joins TRBV30 and TRBJ2-7; no clear D. Germline V gives CDR1 GTSNPN, CDR2 SVGIG (reference sequence). The CDR3 contains 14 residues. The germline V and J ends were trimmed by 1 base and 3 bases, with 13 bases remaining between them. In nucleotides, the CDR3 is TGTGCCTGGAGTGGAAAGGGTTTTTTCTACGAGCAGTACTTC. Translation: CAWSGKGFFYEQYF.

The chain couples TRBV25-1 to TRBJ1-1, with D tentatively TRBD1 (5 bases). Per the germline V gene, CDR1 is MGHDK and CDR2 is SYGVNS. The germline V and J ends were trimmed by 7 bases and 0 bases, with 15 bases remaining between them. The CDR3 sequence is 15 residues long. The CDR3 coding sequence is TGTGCCAGCACGGGGGGGGTACCAATGAACACTGAAGCTTTCTTT. Translated: CASTGGVPMNTEAFF.

This chain joins TRBV29-1 and TRBJ2-2; D is possibly TRBD1 (7 bases). The V end was cut by 6 bases, the J end by 1 base, with 24 bases between. The CDR3 contains 18 residues. CDR1 is SQVTM, CDR2 ANQGSEA, per germline. CDR3 DNA sequence: TGCAGCGTACGGGGCCAGGGGGGTTTTGTCCGGAACACCGGGGAGCTGTTTTTT. Protein: CSVRGQGGFVRNTGELFF.

The V gene is TRBV7-8, the J gene TRBJ2-2, with 7 bases matching TRBD2. V gave up 0 bases and J gave up 6 bases; unmatched junction bases: 4. In germline, CDR1 is SGHVS, CDR2 FQNEAQ. The length of the CDR3 is 15 residues. In DNA, the CDR3 is TGTGCCAGCAGCTTAGCGGGGGGGAATCCCGGGGAGCTGTTTTTT. It encodes CASSLAGGNPGELFF. The entire variable domain, with the rest obtained from reference TRBV7-8 and TRBJ2-2, is as follows: GAGVSQSPRYKVAKRGQDVALRCDPISGHVSLFWYQQALGQGPEFLTYFQNEAQLDKSGLPSDRFFAERPEGSVSTLKIQRTQQEDSAVYLCASSLAGGNPGELFFGEGSRLTVL.

The J gene is TRBJ2-7, the V gene TRBV29-1; D may correspond to TRBD1 or TRBD2 (5 bases each). This CDR3 spans 13 amino acids. The germline V and J ends were trimmed by 3 bases and 3 bases, with 12 bases remaining between them. The V gene's germline CDR1 is SQVTM and CDR2 ANQGSEA. The CDR3 loop reads CSVDQGEGYEQYF. DNA of the CDR3: TGCAGCGTTGATCAGGGTGAGGGCTACGAGCAGTACTTC.

This chain joins TRBV7-9 and TRBJ1-1; possible D gene TRBD1, 6 bases. Trimming removed 5 bases at V and 3 bases at J, with 13 bases between. The germline gives CDR1 SEHNR, CDR2 FQNEAQ (reference sequence). The CDR3 runs to 14 residues. The CDR3 DNA reads TGTGCCAGCAGCACACAGGGAGGGGACACTGAAGCTTTCTTT. Translating it yields CASSTQGGDTEAFF.

The rearrangement joins TRBV13 to TRBJ2-2, with 10 bases fitting TRBD2. J was trimmed by 1 base and V by 5 bases; bases with no gene match: 10. CDR1 and CDR2 (germline): PRHDT, FYEKMQ (reference sequence). The CDR3 extends over 18 amino acids. CDR3: CASSDPLAGEMNTGELFF. The CDR3 DNA sequence: TGTGCCAGCAGCGACCCTCTAGCGGGGGAAATGAACACCGGGGAGCTGTTTTTT.

J is TRBJ2-7 and V is TRBV6-5; 10 nucleotides match TRBD1. Per the germline V gene, CDR1 is MNHEY and CDR2 is SVGAGI. With V trimmed by 6 bases and J by 3 bases, 8 bases remained unmatched. CDR3 length: 15 amino acids. The CDR3 is CASRIGQGEIYEQYF. CDR3 DNA sequence: TGTGCCAGCAGGATAGGACAGGGGGAGATCTACGAGCAGTACTTC.

This clone showed up just a few times. The J gene is TRBJ2-7, the V gene TRBV7-9; 7 bases are a match to TRBD2. The V and J ends lost 5 bases and 9 bases, in that order; junction bases with no gene match: 7. The CDR3 is 12 amino acids. The V gene's germline CDR1 is SEHNR and CDR2 FQNEAQ (reference sequence). Here the CDR3 reads CASSLGEGWQYF. Here the CDR3 DNA reads TGTGCCAGCAGCCTGGGGGAGGGATGGCAGTACTTC.

The rearrangement uses TRBV30 and TRBJ1-2, with 9 bases fitting TRBD1. V gave up 3 bases and J gave up 5 bases; unmatched junction bases: 16. The CDR3 totals 17 residues. Germline CDR1 and CDR2: GTSNPN and SVGIG (reference sequence). The CDR3 DNA reads TGTGCCTGGAGCGTACCGGGACAGGGCATCGGTCTTTATGGCTACACCTTC. This translates into CAWSVPGQGIGLYGYTF.

V is TRBV5-1 and J is TRBJ1-3; TRBD1 matches 7 bases. Per the germline V gene, CDR1 is SGHRS and CDR2 is YFSETQ. The CDR3 loop spans 15 amino acids. Trimming at V came to 1 base and at J to 3 bases, leaving 4 bases not matched to a gene. CDR3 nucleotide sequence: TGCGCCAGCAGCTTGACAGGGGACAATGGAAACACCATATATTTT. It yields the protein CASSLTGDNGNTIYF.